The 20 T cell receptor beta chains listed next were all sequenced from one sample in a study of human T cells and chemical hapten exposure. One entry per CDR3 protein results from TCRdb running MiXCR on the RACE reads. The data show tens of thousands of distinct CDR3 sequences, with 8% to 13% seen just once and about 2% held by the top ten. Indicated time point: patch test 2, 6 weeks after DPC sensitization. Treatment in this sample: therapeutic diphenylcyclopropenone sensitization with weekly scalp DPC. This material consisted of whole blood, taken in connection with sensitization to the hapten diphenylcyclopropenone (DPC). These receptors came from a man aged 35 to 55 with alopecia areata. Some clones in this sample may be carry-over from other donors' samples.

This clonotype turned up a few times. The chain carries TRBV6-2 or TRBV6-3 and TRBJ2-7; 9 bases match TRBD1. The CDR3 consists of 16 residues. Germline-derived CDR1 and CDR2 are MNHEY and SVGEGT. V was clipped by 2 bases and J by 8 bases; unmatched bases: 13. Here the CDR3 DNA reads TGTGCCAGCAGTTACGTTAGGGGACAGGGCCCTACGAAGCAGTACTTC. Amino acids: CASSYVRGQGPTKQYF.

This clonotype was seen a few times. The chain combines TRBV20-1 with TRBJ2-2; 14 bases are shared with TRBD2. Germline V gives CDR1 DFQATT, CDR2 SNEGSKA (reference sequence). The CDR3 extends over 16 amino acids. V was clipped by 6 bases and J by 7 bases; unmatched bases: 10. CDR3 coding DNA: TGCAGTGCCAATGGCGGACTAGCGGGAGGTTACGGGGAGCTGTTTTTT. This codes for CSANGGLAGGYGELFF.

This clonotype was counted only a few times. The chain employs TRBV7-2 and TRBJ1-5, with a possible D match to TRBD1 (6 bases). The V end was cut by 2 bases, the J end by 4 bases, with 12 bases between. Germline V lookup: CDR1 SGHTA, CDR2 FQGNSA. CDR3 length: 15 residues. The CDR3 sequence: CASSLRSGVNQPQHF. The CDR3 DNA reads TGTGCCAGCAGCTTAAGGTCAGGGGTAAATCAGCCCCAGCATTTT.

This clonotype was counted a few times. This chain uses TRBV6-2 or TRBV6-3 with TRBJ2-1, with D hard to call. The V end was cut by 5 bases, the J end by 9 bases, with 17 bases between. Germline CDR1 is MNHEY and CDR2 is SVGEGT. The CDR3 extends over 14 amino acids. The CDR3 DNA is TGTGCCAGCAGTCTCGACTCTAACCAGCTTGAGCAGTTCTTC. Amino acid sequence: CASSLDSNQLEQFF.

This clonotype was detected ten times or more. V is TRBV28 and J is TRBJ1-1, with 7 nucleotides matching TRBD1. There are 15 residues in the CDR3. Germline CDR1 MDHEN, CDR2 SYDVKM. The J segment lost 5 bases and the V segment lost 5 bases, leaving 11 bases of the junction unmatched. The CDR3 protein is CASSRGSGGETEAFF. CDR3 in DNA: TGTGCCAGCAGTCGGGGGTCAGGGGGTGAAACTGAAGCTTTCTTT. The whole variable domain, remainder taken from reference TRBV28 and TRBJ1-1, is DVKVTQSSRYLVKRTGEKVFLECVQDMDHENMFWYRQDPGLGLRLIYFSYDVKMKEKGDIPEGYSVSREKKERFSLILESASTNQTSMYLCASSRGSGGETEAFFGQGTRLTVV.

CDR3 coding DNA: TGTGCCAGCAGCTTGGCCGCGGGAGCAACTAATGAAAAACTGTTTTTT. Translation: CASSLAAGATNEKLFF. The chain has TRBV5-4 and TRBJ1-4; D is unresolved. Trimming stripped 0 bases from V and 0 bases from J, with 9 bases between. The germline gives CDR1 SGHNT, CDR2 YYREEE (reference sequence). The CDR3 sequence is 16 residues long.

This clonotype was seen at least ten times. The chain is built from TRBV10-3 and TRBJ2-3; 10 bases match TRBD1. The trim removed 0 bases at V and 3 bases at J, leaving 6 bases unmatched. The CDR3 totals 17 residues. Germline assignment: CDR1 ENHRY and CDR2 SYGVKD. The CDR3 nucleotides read TGTGCCATCAGTGAGTCGGCGACAGGGGGCCGAACAGATACGCAGTATTTT. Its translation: CAISESATGGRTDTQYF.

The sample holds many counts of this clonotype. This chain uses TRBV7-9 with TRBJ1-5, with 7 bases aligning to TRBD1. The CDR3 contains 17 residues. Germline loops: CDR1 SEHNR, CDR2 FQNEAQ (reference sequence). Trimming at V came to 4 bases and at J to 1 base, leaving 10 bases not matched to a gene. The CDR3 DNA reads TGTGCCAGCAGCTCGCCGACGGCGACAGGGAGCAATCAGCCCCAGCATTTT. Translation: CASSSPTATGSNQPQHF.

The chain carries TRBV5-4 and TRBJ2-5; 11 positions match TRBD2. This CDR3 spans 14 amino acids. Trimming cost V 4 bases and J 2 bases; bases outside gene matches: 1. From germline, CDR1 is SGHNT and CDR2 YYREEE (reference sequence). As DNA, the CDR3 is TGTGCCAGCAGCGGGACTAGCGGTCAAGAGACCCAGTACTTC. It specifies CASSGTSGQETQYF.

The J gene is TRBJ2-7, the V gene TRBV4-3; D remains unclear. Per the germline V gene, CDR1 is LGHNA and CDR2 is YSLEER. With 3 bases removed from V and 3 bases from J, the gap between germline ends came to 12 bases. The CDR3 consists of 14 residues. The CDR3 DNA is TGCGCCAGCAGCCAGCAAGCCCGGTTCTACGAGCAGTACTTC. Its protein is CASSQQARFYEQYF.

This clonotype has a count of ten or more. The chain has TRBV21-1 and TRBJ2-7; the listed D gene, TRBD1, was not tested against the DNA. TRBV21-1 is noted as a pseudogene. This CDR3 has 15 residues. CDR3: CASKRGTGESHEQYV. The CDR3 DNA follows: TGTGCCAGCAAACGGGGGACAGGGGAATCGCACGAGCAGTACGTC.

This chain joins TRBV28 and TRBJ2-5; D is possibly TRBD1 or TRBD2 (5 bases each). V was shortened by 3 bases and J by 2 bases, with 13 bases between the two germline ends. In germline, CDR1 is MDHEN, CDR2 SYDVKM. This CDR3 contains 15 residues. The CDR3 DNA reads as TGTGCCAGCAGTTTGGGTGGGAGACAGCAAGAGACCCAGTACTTC. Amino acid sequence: CASSLGGRQQETQYF.

The CDR3 DNA reads TGTGCCAGCAGTTACTCTCCAGGGTATATGGACAATGAGCAGTTCTTC. Translated: CASSYSPGYMDNEQFF. V usage is TRBV6-2 or TRBV6-3 and J usage is TRBJ2-1, with D possibly TRBD1 on 5 matching bases. Germline CDR1 is MNHEY and CDR2 is SVGEGT. Trimming removed 0 bases at V and 5 bases at J, with 14 bases between. The CDR3 covers 16 residues.

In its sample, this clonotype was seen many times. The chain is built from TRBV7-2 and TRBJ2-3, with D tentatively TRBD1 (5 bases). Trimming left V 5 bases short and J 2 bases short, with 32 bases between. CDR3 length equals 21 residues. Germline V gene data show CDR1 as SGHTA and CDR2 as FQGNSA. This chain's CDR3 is CASSRPATVNFHRLDTDTQYF. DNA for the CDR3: TGTGCCAGCAGCAGACCCGCGACAGTCAACTTCCACCGGCTGGACACAGATACGCAGTATTTT.

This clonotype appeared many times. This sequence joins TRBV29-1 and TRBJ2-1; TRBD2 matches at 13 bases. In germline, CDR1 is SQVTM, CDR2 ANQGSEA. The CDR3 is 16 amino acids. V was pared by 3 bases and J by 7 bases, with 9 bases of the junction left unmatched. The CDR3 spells CSVEVLAGGPSNEQFF. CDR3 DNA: TGCAGCGTTGAGGTACTAGCGGGAGGGCCCTCGAATGAGCAGTTCTTC.

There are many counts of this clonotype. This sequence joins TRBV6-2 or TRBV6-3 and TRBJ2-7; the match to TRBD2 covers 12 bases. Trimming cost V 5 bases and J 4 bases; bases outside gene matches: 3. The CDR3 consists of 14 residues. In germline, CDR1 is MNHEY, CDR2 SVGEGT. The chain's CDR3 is CASSRGLAGYEQYV. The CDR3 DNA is TGTGCCAGCAGTCGTGGACTAGCGGGGTACGAGCAGTACGTC.

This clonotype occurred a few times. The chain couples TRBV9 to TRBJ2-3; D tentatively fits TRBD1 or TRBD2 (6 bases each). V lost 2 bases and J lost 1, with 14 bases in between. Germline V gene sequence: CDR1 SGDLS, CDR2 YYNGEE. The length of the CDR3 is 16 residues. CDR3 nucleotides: TGTGCCAGCAGCGTCGAGGAGGGGGTACGCACAGATACGCAGTATTTT. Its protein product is CASSVEEGVRTDTQYF.

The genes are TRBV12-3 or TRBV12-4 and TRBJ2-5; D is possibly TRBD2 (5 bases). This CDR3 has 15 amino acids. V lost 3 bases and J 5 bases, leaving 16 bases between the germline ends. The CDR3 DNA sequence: TGTGCCAGCAGTTTTAAAGTCGGACTCGGGGAGACCCAGTACTTC. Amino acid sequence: CASSFKVGLGETQYF.

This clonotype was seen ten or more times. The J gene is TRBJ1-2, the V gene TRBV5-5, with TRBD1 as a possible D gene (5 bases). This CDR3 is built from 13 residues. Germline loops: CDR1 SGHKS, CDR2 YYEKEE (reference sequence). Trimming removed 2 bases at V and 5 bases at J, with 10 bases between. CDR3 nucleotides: TGTGCCAGCAGCTTAGACAGAAGATATGGCTACACCTTC. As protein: CASSLDRRYGYTF.

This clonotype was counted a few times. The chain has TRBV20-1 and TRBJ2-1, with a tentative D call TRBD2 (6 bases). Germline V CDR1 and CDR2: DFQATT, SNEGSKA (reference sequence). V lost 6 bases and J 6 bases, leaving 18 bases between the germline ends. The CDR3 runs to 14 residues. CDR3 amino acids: CSAKGEVEGNEQFF. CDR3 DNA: TGCAGTGCAAAAGGGGAGGTCGAGGGCAATGAGCAGTTCTTC.